This T cell receptor (beta chain) was recovered during a study of identical twins. TCRdb reprocessed the 5' RACE reads with MiXCR, giving one entry per CDR3 protein. The profile shows 600,000 to 850,000 distinct CDR3 sequences, around a sixth of them singletons. This clonotype came up a few times. This CDR3 contains 15 residues. CDR1 is SGHTA, CDR2 FQGNSA, per germline. V lost 2 bases, J lost 7 bases, and 15 bases lay in between. The same data also contributed to another study, on T cells expressing NK-cell markers. That study reports: One of eight sequenced donors was HCMV-seronegative; the other seven were seropositive.

The chain is built from TRBV7-2 and TRBJ1-5; the D gene is possibly TRBD1 (6 bases). The source is a woman aged 18 to 35 in good health. The sequenced sample consisted of PBMCs. The CDR3 bases are TGTGCCAGCAGCTTATTGGGGGGCGCGAGGCAGCCCCAGCATTTT. Protein sequence: CASSLLGGARQPQHF.